These T cell receptor beta chains were read from a single sample in a study of T cell clonotyping in hematopoietic cell transplantation. Clones were read by immunoSEQ multiplex PCR, and TCRdb kept only the in-frame ones, dropping some. The sample carries about 70,000 clones, around 94% recorded once. Material: peripheral blood mononuclear cells. These receptors all stem from a man aged 50 to 59 in good health. Some clones in this sample may be carry-over from other donors' samples. Each CDR3 is given with its conserved first and last residue. D genes are given only for firm matches. The listing skips clone size in some rows; elsewhere it reads once, few, many or a size class.

cdr3_length,j_call,v_call,clone_size,d_call,cdr3_nt,cdr3_aa
15,TRBJ1-5,TRBV4-1,NA,NA,TGCGCCAGCAGCCAAGATCTAGCGGGGAATCAGCCCCAGCATTTT,CASSQDLAGNQPQHF
13,TRBJ2-6,TRBV29-1,once,NA,TGCAGCGTTGGGGTCTCTGGGGCCAACGTCCTGACTTTC,CSVGVSGANVLTF
12,TRBJ1-2,TRBV5-6,once,NA,TGTGCCAGCAGATTGACTATGGGAGGCTACACCTTC,CASRLTMGGYTF
17,TRBJ1-6,TRBV7-6,NA,NA,TGTGCCAGCAGCTTAGAGGCAGCTAAATTCTATAATTCACCCCTCCACTTT,CASSLEAAKFYNSPLHF
15,TRBJ1-1,TRBV28,NA,NA,TGTGCCAGCAGTTTTGCAGGGGCAACCAACACTGAAGCTTTCTTT,CASSFAGATNTEAFF
15,TRBJ1-1,TRBV30,NA,NA,TGTGCCTGGAGTTTAGGGCCGGGATCCAACACTGAAGCTTTCTTT,CAWSLGPGSNTEAFF
17,TRBJ2-7,TRBV14,NA,TRBD1,TGTGCCACAATGGGACAGGGGAGACCAGGAGACCCATACGAGCAGTACTTC,CATMGQGRPGDPYEQYF
14,TRBJ1-1,TRBV2,NA,NA,TGTGCCAGCAGTATACGGGGGGGGAACACTGAAGCTTTCTTT,CASSIRGGNTEAFF
16,TRBJ2-1,TRBV5-8,NA,NA,TGTGCCAGCAACCGAGTTGGGGGAGGACCCTACAATGAGCAGTTCTTC,CASNRVGGGPYNEQFF
13,TRBJ1-2,TRBV7-9,NA,NA,TGTGCCAGCAGCCCCGACAGCCGCTATGGCTACACCTTC,CASSPDSRYGYTF
13,TRBJ1-1,TRBV29-1,NA,TRBD1,TGCAGCGCCAACAGGGGACTGAACACTGAAGCTTTCTTT,CSANRGLNTEAFF
17,TRBJ1-1,TRBV7-3,NA,NA,TGTGCCAGCAGCAACAACCCGCAGGGAGTTATGAACACTGAAGCTTTCTTT,CASSNNPQGVMNTEAFF
16,TRBJ1-5,TRBV19,once,TRBD1,TGTGCCAGTAGTACCACGGACAGGGGCGCCTATCAGCCCCAGCATTTT,CASSTTDRGAYQPQHF
16,TRBJ2-2,TRBV7-3,NA,TRBD2,TGTGCCAGCAGCCCCGCTAGCGGGGTGATCACCGGGGAGCTGTTTTTT,CASSPASGVITGELFF
17,TRBJ1-5,TRBV7-5,NA,NA,TGTGCCAGAAGCTTATTGGGGACAATTTATAGCAATCAGCCCCAGCATTTT,CARSLLGTIYSNQPQHF
14,TRBJ1-1,TRBV5-1,NA,TRBD1,TGCGCCAGCAGCTTGGCCAGGGGGCGGACTGAAGCTTTCTTT,CASSLARGRTEAFF
15,TRBJ2-7,TRBV4-1,NA,TRBD1,TGCGCCAGCAGCCAAACAGGACAGGACGCCTACGAGCAGTACTTC,CASSQTGQDAYEQYF
15,TRBJ2-1,TRBV19,NA,TRBD2,TGTGCCAGTAGTATAGGTAGCGGGGGGAACAATGAGCAGTTCTTC,CASSIGSGGNNEQFF
18,TRBJ1-6,TRBV27,NA,NA,TGTGCCAGCAGTACGTTCTCGAAAGGGAGCGCCTATAATTCACCCCTCCACTTT,CASSTFSKGSAYNSPLHF
15,TRBJ1-2,TRBV6-1,few,TRBD1,TGTGCCAGCAGTGAAGTTGGACAGGGGAACTATGGCTACACCTTC,CASSEVGQGNYGYTF
17,TRBJ2-3,TRBV5-6,NA,NA,TGTGCCAGCAGCTCCGGAGAGAGCGGGCTTAGCACAGATACGCAGTATTTT,CASSSGESGLSTDTQYF
14,TRBJ2-7,TRBV14,NA,TRBD1,TGTGCCAGCAGCCAATGGTCAGGGGGCTACGAGCAGTACTTC,CASSQWSGGYEQYF
14,TRBJ2-1,TRBV19,NA,NA,TGTGCCAGCGCTAGCCCCAAGGACGGCAATGAGCAGTTCTTC,CASASPKDGNEQFF
17,TRBJ2-6,TRBV19,NA,TRBD1,TGTGCCAGTAGTACCGGACAGGGGAGGTCTGGGGCCAACGTCCTGACTTTC,CASSTGQGRSGANVLTF
15,TRBJ1-5,TRBV6-1,NA,NA,TGTGCCAGCTTAGTCCGGGCTTATAGCAATCAGCCCCAGCATTTT,CASLVRAYSNQPQHF
14,TRBJ2-5,TRBV11-2,NA,NA,TGTGCCAGCAGCCCCACAGGGTTCAAAGAGACCCAGTACTTC,CASSPTGFKETQYF
15,TRBJ2-7,TRBV7-9,NA,NA,TGTGCCAGCAGCTTAGCCGGGGGTTGGTATGACGAGCAGTACTTC,CASSLAGGWYDEQYF
14,TRBJ1-6,TRBV6-1,NA,NA,TGTGCCAGCAGTGATGTCGGGGGAGTTTCACCCCTCCACTTT,CASSDVGGVSPLHF
14,TRBJ2-2,TRBV6-5,NA,TRBD2,TGTGCCAGCAGTTCGGGGGGGAACACCGGGGAGCTGTTTTTT,CASSSGGNTGELFF
15,TRBJ1-2,TRBV9,NA,NA,TGTGCCAGCAGCGTAGGAGTCCGGGCCCTAGGGGGCTACACCTTC,CASSVGVRALGGYTF
12,TRBJ1-1,TRBV4-1,NA,NA,TGCGCCAGCAGCCACACAGGCTCTGAAGCTTTCTTT,CASSHTGSEAFF
15,TRBJ2-2,TRBV6-5,NA,TRBD1,TGTGCCAGCAGTCCGCAGGGGGCGCGCACCGGGGAGCTGTTTTTT,CASSPQGARTGELFF
14,TRBJ2-1,TRBV7-3,NA,TRBD2,TGTGCCAGCAGCTTGATGACTAGCTCTAATGAGCAGTTCTTC,CASSLMTSSNEQFF
15,TRBJ2-3,TRBV11-2,NA,TRBD2,TGTGCCAGCAGCTTTCTAGCGGGGGGAACAGATACGCAGTATTTT,CASSFLAGGTDTQYF
19,TRBJ2-1,TRBV28,NA,TRBD2,TGTGCCAGCAGTTTACCGCAGGGGCGCGGACTAGCGGGATACAATGAGCAGTTCTTC,CASSLPQGRGLAGYNEQFF
13,TRBJ2-7,TRBV5-1,once,TRBD1,TGCGCCAGCAGCTTGGAACAGGGGACCGAGCAGTACTTC,CASSLEQGTEQYF
13,TRBJ1-1,TRBV2,NA,NA,TGTGCCAGCAGTGAATGGGGGGCCGCTGAAGCTTTCTTT,CASSEWGAAEAFF
16,TRBJ1-5,TRBV7-9,NA,TRBD1,TGTGCCAGCAGCTTAGCTACAGGGGGTATGAATCAGCCCCAGCATTTT,CASSLATGGMNQPQHF
16,TRBJ2-7,TRBV7-6,NA,TRBD2,TGTGCCAGCAGCTTAGGTGGTCTAGCGGGGTCCTACGAGCAGTACTTC,CASSLGGLAGSYEQYF
15,TRBJ1-5,TRBV19,once,NA,TGTGCCACCACTCCGGCGGCAGGGTACAATCAGCCCCAGCATTTT,CATTPAAGYNQPQHF
14,TRBJ2-7,TRBV6-1,NA,TRBD2,TGTGCCAGCAGTGCTACTAGCGGAACCTACGAGCAGTACTTC,CASSATSGTYEQYF
14,TRBJ1-4,TRBV27,NA,TRBD1,TGTGCCAGCAGGGGGACAGCAAGAGGTGAAAAACTGTTTTTT,CASRGTARGEKLFF
15,TRBJ2-2,TRBV6-5,NA,NA,TGTGCCAGCAGTTCCTCCCCTGGGAACACCGGGGAGCTGTTTTTT,CASSSSPGNTGELFF
13,TRBJ1-6,TRBV19,NA,NA,TGTGCCAGTAGTGATTTAGTAAATTCACCCCTCCACTTT,CASSDLVNSPLHF
12,TRBJ1-2,TRBV10-3,NA,TRBD1,TGTGCCATCAGCCAGGGGGATTATGGCTACACCTTC,CAISQGDYGYTF
14,TRBJ2-2,TRBV11-3,NA,NA,TGTGCCAGCAGTACCAATTGGAACACCGGGGAGCTGTTTTTT,CASSTNWNTGELFF
12,TRBJ2-4,TRBV10-3,NA,NA,TGTGCCAACAGCCCGGACAAAAACATTCAGTACTTC,CANSPDKNIQYF
13,TRBJ1-2,TRBV28,NA,NA,TGTGCCAGCAGTTTCTGGGGGAACTATGGCTACACCTTC,CASSFWGNYGYTF
14,TRBJ1-1,TRBV10-3,NA,NA,TGTGCCATCAGGCCTTCGGGGGAGGCCACTGAAGCTTTCTTT,CAIRPSGEATEAFF
13,TRBJ2-5,TRBV29-1,NA,NA,TGCAGCGTTCCTGAGGTAAACCAAGAGACCCAGTACTTC,CSVPEVNQETQYF
14,TRBJ2-7,TRBV7-8,NA,NA,TGTGCCAGCAGCTACCGGGCGCCTACCTACGAGCAGTACTTC,CASSYRAPTYEQYF
14,TRBJ2-7,TRBV13,NA,TRBD1,TGTGCCAGCAGCTTATCCGGACAGGGCGGCGAGCAGTACTTC,CASSLSGQGGEQYF
15,TRBJ2-2,TRBV6-1,NA,NA,TGTGCCAGCAGTGAAAATCTAGCGTCCACCGGGGAGCTGTTTTTT,CASSENLASTGELFF
17,TRBJ2-7,TRBV11-2,NA,TRBD1,TGTGCCAGCAGCTTAGATCACGACAGGGCCTACGTCGGCGAGCAGTACTTC,CASSLDHDRAYVGEQYF
14,TRBJ2-7,TRBV2,NA,NA,TGTGCCACGAAAAGGGAGGCTATTCCCTACGAGCAGTACTTC,CATKREAIPYEQYF
14,TRBJ2-3,TRBV6-5,NA,NA,TGTGCCAGCAGTTACATTGGTAGCTTGGATACGCAGTATTTT,CASSYIGSLDTQYF
15,TRBJ2-7,TRBV28,few,TRBD1,TGTGCCAGCAGTCCGCCGGGACGGACAGGCCACGAGCAGTACTTC,CASSPPGRTGHEQYF
11,TRBJ2-7,TRBV5-1,NA,NA,TGCGCCAGCAGCTTGTTAAACGAGCAGTACTTC,CASSLLNEQYF
13,TRBJ2-6,TRBV7-6,NA,NA,TGTGCCAGCAGCTCGGCTGGGGCCAACGTCCTGACTTTC,CASSSAGANVLTF
14,TRBJ2-7,TRBV28,NA,NA,TGTGCCAGCAGGAAAGGAGGGGATCCAAGCGAGCAGTACTTC,CASRKGGDPSEQYF